The next 11 T cell receptor beta chains were all read from a single sample in a study of neoadjuvant nivolumab and ipilimumab in lung cancer. Data came from immunoSEQ multiplex PCR; TCRdb stores just in-frame clones and leaves some out. The table includes tens of thousands of clones, around 88% detected once. The material was blood, obtained before neoadjuvant nivolumab, alone or with ipilimumab. The receptors originated from an adult with non-small cell lung cancer. Some clones in this sample may be carry-over from other donors' samples.

The chain is built from TRBV6-1 and TRBJ2-7, with unresolved D. V was clipped by 1 base and J by 2 bases, with 15 bases between them. This CDR3 comprises 16 residues. Per germline, CDR1 MNHNS and CDR2 SASEGT. CDR3 protein: CASSEGVHTPTYEQYF. The CDR3 DNA reads as TGTGCCAGCAGTGAAGGGGTACACACCCCAACCTACGAGCAGTACTTC.

This clone was seen once. CDR3 nucleotide sequence: TGTGCCACCAGCACCAGGGTGGGGACATGGAATCAGCCCCAGCATTTT. The encoded protein is CATSTRVGTWNQPQHF. The V and J genes are TRBV15 and TRBJ1-5; D possibly corresponds to TRBD1 (6 bases). The CDR3 is 16 residues long. The germline V gene has CDR1 LNHNV and CDR2 YYDKDF (reference sequence). V was shortened by 4 bases and J by 4 bases, with 17 bases between the two germline ends.

The chain joins TRBV6-5 to TRBJ2-3; no definite D call. Germline CDR1 is MNHEY and CDR2 is SVGAGI. The CDR3 covers 11 residues. V lost 6 bases to trimming and J lost 8 bases, with 9 bases between them. CDR3 amino acids: CASSNPGTQYF. CDR3 sequence (DNA): TGTGCCAGCAGCAACCCCGGTACGCAGTATTTT.

This clone was observed a single time. V usage is TRBV13 and J usage is TRBJ2-2; 13 bases are shared with TRBD2. The germline CDR1 and CDR2 sequences are PRHDT and FYEKMQ (reference sequence). The junction had 9 bases not matched to a gene; V was cut back by 3 bases and J by 5 bases. The CDR3 covers 18 residues. The DNA for the CDR3 is TGTGCCAGCAGCTTGTTCGGACTAGCGGGAGATTGGACCGGGGAGCTGTTTTTT. Translating gives CASSLFGLAGDWTGELFF. Full variable domain (outside the CDR3, taken from reference TRBV13 and TRBJ2-2): AAGVIQSPRHLIKEKRETATLKCYPIPRHDTVYWYQQGPGQDPQFLISFYEKMQSDKGSIPDRFSAQQFSDYHSELNMSSLELGDSALYFCASSLFGLAGDWTGELFFGEGSRLTVL.

This clone was seen a single time. As DNA, the CDR3 is TGTGCCAGCAGCAAGACTAGCGGATCCTACGAGCAGTACTTC. Translating gives CASSKTSGSYEQYF. The chain carries TRBV7-8 and TRBJ2-7, with TRBD2 matching over 9 bases. The junction had 3 bases not matched to a gene; V was cut back by 5 bases and J by 1 base. The CDR3 consists of 14 residues. Germline-derived CDR1 and CDR2 are SGHVS and FQNEAQ.

The rearrangement joins TRBV5-1 to TRBJ2-2, with TRBD2 matching over 7 bases. The length of the CDR3 is 17 residues. V was pared by 1 base and J by 0 bases, with 6 bases of the junction left unmatched. Germline CDR1 SGHRS, CDR2 YFSETQ. The CDR3 nucleotides are TGCGCCAGCAGCTTGCCCTCGCTAGCGGCGAACACCGGGGAGCTGTTTTTT. This sequence encodes CASSLPSLAANTGELFF.

The CDR3 loop reads CASERRAGHNEQFF. CDR3 nucleotides: TGTGCCAGCGAAAGACGAGCGGGCCACAATGAGCAGTTCTTC. The gene calls are TRBV6-5 and TRBJ2-1, with D perhaps TRBD2 (6 bases). Trimming removed 8 bases from V and 5 bases from J, with 16 bases in between. CDR1 and CDR2 (germline): MNHEY, SVGAGI. This CDR3 is 14 amino acids long.

The genes are TRBV11-2 and TRBJ2-5; D perhaps matches TRBD1 (6 bases). Germline V gene lookup returns CDR1 SGHAT and CDR2 FQNNGV. Trimming shortened V by 7 bases and J by 0 bases, and 12 bases separated the two germline ends. CDR3 length: 14 amino acids. The CDR3 sequence is CASTPGTHQETQYF. DNA for the CDR3: TGTGCCAGCACTCCTGGGACACACCAAGAGACCCAGTACTTC.

The V call is TRBV29-1, the J call TRBJ1-4, with D uncertain. Germline-derived CDR1 and CDR2 are SQVTM and ANQGSEA. With 7 bases removed from V and 1 base from J, the gap between germline ends came to 10 bases. CDR3 size: 13 residues. The chain's CDR3 is CSASVGTNEKLFF. In nucleotides, the CDR3 is TGCAGCGCCTCGGTTGGAACTAATGAAAAACTGTTTTTT. The full variable domain, rest sourced from reference TRBV29-1 and TRBJ1-4, is SAVISQKPSRDICQRGTSLTIQCQVDSQVTMMFWYRQQPGQSLTLIATANQGSEATYESGFVIDKFPISRPNLTFSTLTVSNMSPEDSSIYLCSASVGTNEKLFFGSGTQLSVL.

The chain couples TRBV2 to TRBJ2-5; 9 positions agree with TRBD2. The CDR3 has 15 residues. Losses at the gene ends were 4 bases for V and 2 bases for J; bases not matched to a gene: 5. Germline CDR1 SNHLY, CDR2 FYNNEI. In DNA, the CDR3 is TGTGCCAGCAGTGGGTGGCGGGAGGGACAAGAGACCCAGTACTTC. Translating it yields CASSGWREGQETQYF.

CDR3 coding DNA: TGCAGTGCTAACGAGCAGGAGACCCAGTACTTC. This codes for CSANEQETQYF. The chain links TRBV20-1 to TRBJ2-5; D gene ambiguous. The CDR3 is 11 amino acids. V was clipped by 4 bases and J by 5 bases, with 8 bases between them. CDR1 and CDR2 from the germline V gene are DFQATT and SNEGSKA (reference sequence).